Shown below are 7 T cell receptor beta chains from a single sample sequenced in a study of blood T cell repertoires in COVID-19. Profiling relied on immunoSEQ multiplex PCR, and the TCRdb table lists in-frame clones only, not all of them. The table lists 45,000 to 65,000 clones, over 90% of them singletons. Input material: peripheral blood. All receptors come from a man aged 45-60 years with acute or convalescent COVID-19.

V is TRBV21-1 and J is TRBJ1-1; the table calls TRBD1, which could not be checked here. TRBV21-1 is given as a pseudogene. This CDR3 region has 15 residues. The DNA of the CDR3 is TGTGCCAGCAACTTTGACAGGGCCGGGAACACTGAAGCTTTCTTT. It yields the protein CASNFDRAGNTEAFF.

This chain links TRBV19 with TRBJ1-2, with 11 bases fitting TRBD1. The CDR3 consists of 16 residues. V shed 4 bases, J shed 4 bases, and the junction held 8 bases outside the gene matches. Germline lookup yields CDR1 LNHDA and CDR2 SQIVND (reference sequence). As DNA, the CDR3 is TGTGCCAGTAGTAGGACAGGGGGCGTGAAGGCCTATGGCTACACCTTC. Protein: CASSRTGGVKAYGYTF.

The chain employs TRBV7-2 and TRBJ2-2; the match to TRBD2 covers 9 bases. V lost 1 base, J lost 6 bases, and 9 bases stayed unmatched. Germline assignment: CDR1 SGHTA and CDR2 FQGNSA. The CDR3 covers 17 residues. The CDR3 nucleotides are TGTGCCAGCAGCTTAGGGTCTAAGGGACTAGCCGCCGGGGAGCTGTTTTTT. Translating gives CASSLGSKGLAAGELFF.

The chain is built from TRBV7-9 and TRBJ2-2; a possible D gene is TRBD2 (6 bases). The CDR3 has 16 residues. The germline V gene encodes CDR1 SEHNR and CDR2 FQNEAQ (reference sequence). Trimming stripped 1 base from V and 6 bases from J, with 15 bases between. The CDR3: CASSLVSSEPAGELFF. In DNA, the CDR3 is TGTGCCAGCAGCTTAGTCTCTAGCGAACCGGCCGGGGAGCTGTTTTTT.

The V call is TRBV27, the J call TRBJ2-6; 14 bases agree with TRBD2. Germline trimming cut 5 bases from V and 4 bases from J; bases unmatched to any gene: 7. This CDR3 region has 18 residues. From germline, CDR1 is MNHEY and CDR2 SMNVEV (reference sequence). CDR3 residues: CASSPGLAGVAGANVLTF. CDR3 DNA sequence: TGTGCCAGCAGTCCGGGACTAGCGGGAGTAGCGGGGGCCAACGTCCTGACTTTC.

V gene TRBV6-5 combines with J gene TRBJ1-3, with a possible D match to TRBD1 (6 bases). V dropped 6 bases and J dropped 0 bases, with 12 bases sitting between them. The CDR3 loop spans 15 amino acids. CDR1 is MNHEY and CDR2 is SVGAGI in the germline V gene. CDR3 in DNA: TGTGCCAGCAGATCGCAGGGGTACTCTGGAAACACCATATATTTT. Its protein is CASRSQGYSGNTIYF.

The chain couples TRBV2 to TRBJ1-2, with D tentatively TRBD1 (6 bases). Per the germline V gene, CDR1 is SNHLY and CDR2 is FYNNEI. CDR3 length: 11 residues. The V end was cut by 7 bases, the J end by 8 bases, with 11 bases between. This CDR3 reads CASNRERGYTF. CDR3 in DNA: TGTGCCAGCAACAGGGAGAGGGGCTACACCTTC.